This TCR beta chain was recovered during a study of T cells after yellow fever vaccination. Study observations and caveats: A small share of clonotypes appeared in both CD4 and CD8 compartments. Most clones from primary vaccination were detected again post-booster (just under 97% CD4, 70% to 90% CD8). Although the secondary response was weaker, it peaked faster, at day 5 versus 15.

By 5'RACE template switching, TCR cDNA was produced, with a universal primer site and UMIs added in the process. TCRdb reprocessed the 5' RACE reads via MiXCR and lists one record per CDR3 protein. The sample holds about 300,000 distinct CDR3 sequences, around 6.8% seen once. Notes on this clonotype: Its target is unknown.

The CDR3 extends over 14 amino acids. Germline CDR1 is MGHRA and CDR2 is YSYEKL. The V gene lost 4 bases and the J gene lost 1 base, with 9 bases spanning the gap. The source was PBMCs, collected roughly 47 days after the first yellow fever vaccination. The chain combines TRBV4-1 with TRBJ2-3; D is ambiguous. This clonotype originated in a man aged 18 to 35 who received the YFV17D yellow fever vaccine. CDR3 sequence (DNA): TGCGCCAGCAGCCCCCGCGAGCGCACAGATACGCAGTATTTT. It specifies CASSPRERTDTQYF.